The rows below give T cell receptor beta chains drawn from one sample of a study of CD8+ T cells in alopecia areata. The method was immunoSEQ multiplex PCR; TCRdb's version includes in-frame clones alone and lacks a portion of them. The sample contains 150,000 or so clones, approximately 45% of which appear only once. The sequenced sample consisted of CD4+ T cells sorted from blood. All receptors come from a human donor with alopecia areata. CDR3s leave out the opening cysteine and the closing phenylalanine or tryptophan.

TRBV2	TRBJ1-2	ASTDRGGYT
TRBV11-2	TRBJ2-7	ASSLEPARDYEQY
TRBV9	TRBJ2-1	ASSVGGSRNEQF
TRBV5-1	TRBJ2-7	ASREGDSYEQY
TRBV29-1	TRBJ2-5	SVGSRLPGLAGEVQETQY
TRBV2	TRBJ2-7	AGGLAGVEQY
TRBV7-8	TRBJ1-2	ASSLRQDGYT
TRBV29-1	TRBJ2-1	SARQNNNEQF
TRBV2	TRBJ2-3	ASSADAVITDTQY
TRBV14	TRBJ2-4	ASSYSGTTNIQY
TRBV29-1	TRBJ2-3	SLRVGPRITDTQY
TRBV7-3	TRBJ2-3	ASSRNTARSTDTQY
TRBV5-4	TRBJ2-1	ASSLSKGSYNEQF
TRBV5-1	TRBJ1-5	ASSPDGGGAQH
TRBV29-1	TRBJ2-7	SVVGLEGNEQY
TRBV6-5	TRBJ1-2	ASRSDRGGYT
TRBV28	TRBJ2-5	ASRFYSLETQY
TRBV20-1	TRBJ2-2	SASRTGELF
TRBV4-1	TRBJ2-5	ASSQDGTSGQETQY
TRBV20-1	TRBJ2-1	SARLINEQF
TRBV5-1	TRBJ1-1	ASGPFVGAF
TRBV7-3	TRBJ2-5	ASSPRQGAVTQY
TRBV7-3	TRBJ2-2	ASSLQGVLNTGELF
TRBV27	TRBJ1-2	ASSFQGALRVSGYT
TRBV28	TRBJ2-1	ASQSGRAISEQF
TRBV30	TRBJ1-2	AWRKPLTGTNYGYT
TRBV29-1	TRBJ2-7	SVAPRQGSYEQY
TRBV28	TRBJ2-3	ASKTGGASGDTQY
TRBV5-6	TRBJ2-7	ASSKDRGGSREQY
TRBV29-1	TRBJ1-2	SVGQNYGYT
TRBV28	TRBJ2-1	ASSLTREQF
TRBV23-1	TRBJ2-7	ASRHYEQY
TRBV30	TRBJ1-1	AWSVPLWSTEAF
TRBV7-2	TRBJ2-1	ASSSRLALSEQF
TRBV29-1	TRBJ2-4	SVSLAAKNIQY
TRBV4-1	TRBJ2-1	ASSQGTSSYNEQF
TRBV15	TRBJ2-7	ATSREGGPYEQY
TRBV29-1	TRBJ2-7	SVVSGAFYEQY
TRBV29-1	TRBJ2-3	SSGLDKTSTDTQY
TRBV11-2	TRBJ1-4	ASSLGGRPNEKLF
TRBV29-1	TRBJ1-2	SVVQGTNYGYT
TRBV5-1	TRBJ2-2	ASSPGQGPTGELF
TRBV19	TRBJ2-1	ASSKRLAGSAYNEQF
TRBV7-9	TRBJ2-1	ATWVDEQF
TRBV27	TRBJ1-2	ASSLSHQPNIYGYT
TRBV2	TRBJ2-7	ASIPGVYEQY
TRBV27	TRBJ2-7	ASSFSVGGSYEQY
TRBV27	TRBJ2-7	ASSLATALSYEQY
TRBV30	TRBJ1-1	AWSFSLGHTEAF
TRBV29-1	TRBJ2-3	SVGFRTFSTDTQY
TRBV30	TRBJ2-7	AWRPGQILVREQY
TRBV2	TRBJ2-7	ASKPTSSSYEQY